This TCR beta chain originates from a study of OX40 agonist ivuxolimab in advanced cancers. Background on the study: Those enrolled were approximately 78% male, with a mean age of about 66 years and ages from about 20 to 90.

Trimming took 2 bases from V and 2 from J, leaving 11 bases between them. This CDR3 is built from 15 residues. CDR1 and CDR2 (germline): SEHNR, FQNEAQ (reference sequence). Assay used: immunoSEQ multiplex PCR; TCRdb lists only in-frame clones, some missing. The table lists under 65,000 clones, nearly 90% of them singletons. Sequenced here: CD4+ or CD8+ T cells sorted from blood, sampled in a trial of the OX40 agonist ivuxolimab. The chain carries TRBV7-9 and TRBJ2-3, with D perhaps matching TRBD2 (6 bases). The receptor comes from an adult with an advanced solid tumor such as melanoma, head and neck, liver or kidney cancer. CDR3 sequence (DNA): TGTGCCAGCAGCTTACTGACTAGATACACAGATACGCAGTATTTT. Translation gives CASSLLTRYTDTQYF.